These T cell receptor beta chains were read from a single sample in a study of Ad26.COV2.S vaccination and SARS-CoV-2 variants. This table comes from immunoSEQ multiplex PCR, and its TCRdb copy is limited to in-frame clones, with some not included. The table has hundreds of thousands of clones, 85% to 90% seen once; the top ten hold roughly 2.5%. Sequences were derived from peripheral blood, sampled in a trial of Ad26.COV2.S vaccine versus placebo. The origin of the receptors is a person between 18 and 59 years old who received the Ad26.COV2.S COVID-19 vaccine or a placebo. The CDR3 runs from the conserved cysteine through the conserved F or W. D genes are given only for firm matches. Clone sizes are given selectively: once, few, many, or a class where the clone is expanded.

j_gene | abundance | v_gene | d_gene | CDR3nt | CDR3aa
TRBJ1-3 | - | TRBV19 | - | TGTGCCAGTAGTTCCATCGGCGTGACGGGGGGAAACACCATATATTTT | CASSSIGVTGGNTIYF
TRBJ1-3 | - | TRBV3-1/TRBV3-2 | - | TGTGCCAGCAGCCAAGTAGGGCAATCCTCTGGAAACACCATATATTTT | CASSQVGQSSGNTIYF
TRBJ2-5 | - | TRBV20-1 | TRBD2 | TGCAGTGCTAGTAGCGGGAGGGCCCGGGAGACCCAGTACTTC | CSASSGRARETQYF
TRBJ2-1 | few | TRBV6-5 | TRBD2 | TGTGCCAGCAGCTTGCTAGCGGGAGGGAACAATGAGCAGTTCTTC | CASSLLAGGNNEQFF
TRBJ2-7 | - | TRBV30 | TRBD2 | TGTGCCTGGAGTGGACGGACTAGCGGGGGGTTTACCTACGAGCAGTACTTC | CAWSGRTSGGFTYEQYF
TRBJ1-5 | - | TRBV15 | - | TGTGCCACCAGCAGCTTCTTGTTAAGCAATCAGCCCCAGCATTTT | CATSSFLLSNQPQHF
TRBJ2-1 | - | TRBV4-1 | TRBD2 | TGCGCCAGCAGCCAAGATCCGGCTAGCGGGAGGGCCTGGGTCTATGAGCAGTTCTTC | CASSQDPASGRAWVYEQFF
TRBJ1-2 | - | TRBV27 | - | TGTGCCAGCCGAGGGGAGGGTTATGGCTACACCTTC | CASRGEGYGYTF
TRBJ1-1 | once | TRBV27 | - | TGTGCCAGCAGTTTAGTGGGGGGGGTGACTGAAGCTTTCTTT | CASSLVGGVTEAFF
TRBJ2-7 | - | TRBV7-2 | - | TGTGCCAGCAGCTTAGGCGCAGCGGCCTACGAGCAGTACTTC | CASSLGAAAYEQYF
TRBJ1-6 | - | TRBV18 | TRBD1 | TGTGCCAGCTCACTTCAGGCGGCAGGGGGCCCTTATAATTCACCCCTCCACTTT | CASSLQAAGGPYNSPLHF
TRBJ1-3 | - | TRBV3-1/TRBV3-2 | TRBD1 | TGTGCCAGCAGCCAGTGGACAGGGTTCTCTGGAAACACCATATATTTT | CASSQWTGFSGNTIYF
TRBJ2-1 | - | TRBV5-1 | TRBD2 | TGCGCCAGCAGCTTAAATCAGCGGGGGGTCTACAATGAGCAGTTCTTC | CASSLNQRGVYNEQFF
TRBJ2-3 | - | TRBV7-2 | TRBD1 | TGTGCCAGCAGCTTACGACAGGGACAACTAGGAGGTACGCAGTATTTT | CASSLRQGQLGGTQYF
TRBJ2-7 | - | TRBV5-1 | TRBD1 | TGCGCCAGCAGCATAGCCGGGACAGCGACCTACGAGCAGTACTTC | CASSIAGTATYEQYF
TRBJ1-5 | - | TRBV27 | - | TGTGCCAGCAGGGCGGCCCAGGGGTCTAACAATCAGCCCCAGCATTTT | CASRAAQGSNNQPQHF
TRBJ1-3 | few | TRBV7-8 | - | TGTGCCAGCAGCTTAGCGAGTCGCGGAAACACCATATATTTT | CASSLASRGNTIYF
TRBJ1-1 | - | TRBV5-4 | - | TGTGCCAGCAGGACCGGGACCCCCCAGGACACTGAAGCTTTCTTT | CASRTGTPQDTEAFF
TRBJ1-2 | - | TRBV30 | - | TGTGCCTGGAGTCACATCCCAAGGGGAGGGGGCTATGGCTACACCTTC | CAWSHIPRGGGYGYTF
TRBJ2-3 | - | TRBV5-1 | TRBD2 | TGCGCCAGCAGCTCGGAGGTTAGCGGGACCGGAGATACGCAGTATTTT | CASSSEVSGTGDTQYF
TRBJ2-7 | - | TRBV9 | - | TGTGCCAGCAGCGTGGGGGGCAGCCCGCCTTACGAGCAGTACTTC | CASSVGGSPPYEQYF
TRBJ1-5 | once | TRBV4-1 | - | TGCGCCAGCAGCCGTACCCAAGGGGATAGCAATCAGCCCCAGCATTTT | CASSRTQGDSNQPQHF
TRBJ2-5 | - | TRBV19 | - | TGTGCCAGTAGTATTAGGTCCGAGACTAGGGCGGAGACCCAGTACTTC | CASSIRSETRAETQYF
TRBJ1-2 | once | TRBV5-1 | - | TGCGCCAGCAGCTTGGACCGCGCTAACTATGGCTACACCTTC | CASSLDRANYGYTF
TRBJ2-1 | - | TRBV7-3 | - | TGTGCCAGCAGCTTAAACGGCCGCGGGGAGCAGTTCTTC | CASSLNGRGEQFF
TRBJ1-5 | - | TRBV5-6 | - | TGTGCCAGCAGCTTGTTAAGAAAGGGGAGCAATCAGCCCCAGCATTTT | CASSLLRKGSNQPQHF